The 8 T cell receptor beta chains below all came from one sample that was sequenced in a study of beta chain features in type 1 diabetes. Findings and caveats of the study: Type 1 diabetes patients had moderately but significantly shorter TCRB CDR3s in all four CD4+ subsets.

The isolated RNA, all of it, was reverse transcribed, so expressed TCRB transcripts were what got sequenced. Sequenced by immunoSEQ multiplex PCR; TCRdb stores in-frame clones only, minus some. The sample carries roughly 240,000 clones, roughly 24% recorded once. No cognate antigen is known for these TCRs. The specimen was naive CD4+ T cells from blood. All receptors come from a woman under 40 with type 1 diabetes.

The CDR3 sequence: CASSLAQGVVRETQYF. CDR3 bases: TGTGCCAGCAGCTTGGCCCAGGGCGTTGTTCGTGAGACCCAGTACTTC. J is TRBJ2-5 and V is TRBV5-4, with D possibly TRBD1 on 5 matching bases. This CDR3 region has 16 residues. V gave up 0 bases and J gave up 5 bases, with 17 bases separating them. CDR1 is SGHNT, CDR2 YYREEE, per germline (reference sequence).

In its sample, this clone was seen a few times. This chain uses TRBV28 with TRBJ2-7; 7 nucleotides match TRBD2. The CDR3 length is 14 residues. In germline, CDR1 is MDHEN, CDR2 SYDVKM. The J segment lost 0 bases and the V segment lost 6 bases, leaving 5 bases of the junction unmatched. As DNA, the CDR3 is TGTGCCAGCAGGGAACTAGCGCGCTCCTACGAGCAGTACTTC. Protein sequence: CASRELARSYEQYF.

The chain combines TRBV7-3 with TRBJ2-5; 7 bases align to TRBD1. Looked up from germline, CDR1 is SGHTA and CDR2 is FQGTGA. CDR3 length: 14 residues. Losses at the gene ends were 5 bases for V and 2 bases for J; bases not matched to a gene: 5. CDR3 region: CASSRQGWQETQYF. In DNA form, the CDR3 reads TGTGCCAGCAGCAGACAGGGTTGGCAAGAGACCCAGTACTTC.

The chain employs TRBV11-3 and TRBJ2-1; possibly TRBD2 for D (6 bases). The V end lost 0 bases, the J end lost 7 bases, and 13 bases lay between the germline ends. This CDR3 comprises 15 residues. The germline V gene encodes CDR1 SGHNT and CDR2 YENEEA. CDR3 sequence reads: CASSLDGVEGNEQFF. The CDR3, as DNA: TGTGCCAGCAGCTTAGATGGCGTGGAGGGAAATGAGCAGTTCTTC.

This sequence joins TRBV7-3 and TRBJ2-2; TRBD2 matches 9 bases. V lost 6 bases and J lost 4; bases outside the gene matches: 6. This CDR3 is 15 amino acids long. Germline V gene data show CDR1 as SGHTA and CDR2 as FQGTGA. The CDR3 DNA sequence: TGTGCCAGCAGGACTAGCGGAGGGGTCACCGGGGAGCTGTTTTTT. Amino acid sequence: CASRTSGGVTGELFF.

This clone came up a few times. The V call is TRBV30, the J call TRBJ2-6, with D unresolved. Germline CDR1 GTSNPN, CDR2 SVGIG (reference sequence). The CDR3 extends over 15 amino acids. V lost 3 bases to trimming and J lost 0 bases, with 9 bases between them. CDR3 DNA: TGTGCCTGGAGCAAAAATCCCTCTGGGGCCAACGTCCTGACTTTC. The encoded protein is CAWSKNPSGANVLTF. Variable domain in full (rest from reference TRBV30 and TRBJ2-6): SQTIHQWPATLVQPVGSPLSLECTVEGTSNPNLYWYRQAAGRGLQLLFYSVGIGQISSEVPQNLSASRPQDRQFILSSKKLLLSDSGFYLCAWSKNPSGANVLTFGAGSRLTVL.

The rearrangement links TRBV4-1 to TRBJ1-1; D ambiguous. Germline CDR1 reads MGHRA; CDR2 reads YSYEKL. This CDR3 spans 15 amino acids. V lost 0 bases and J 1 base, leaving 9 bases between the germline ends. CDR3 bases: TGCGCCAGCAGCCAAGATCCCGCGCAGAACACTGAAGCTTTCTTT. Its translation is CASSQDPAQNTEAFF.

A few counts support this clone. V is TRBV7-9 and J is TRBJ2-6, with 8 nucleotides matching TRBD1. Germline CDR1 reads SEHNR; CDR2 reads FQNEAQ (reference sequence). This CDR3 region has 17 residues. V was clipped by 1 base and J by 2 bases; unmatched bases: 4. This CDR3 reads CASSLGQGRTGANVLTF. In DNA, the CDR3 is TGTGCCAGCAGCTTAGGACAGGGGAGGACTGGGGCCAACGTCCTGACTTTC.